The clone carrying this T cell receptor beta chain showed up many times. There are 12 residues in the CDR3. V gave up 3 bases and J gave up 5 bases; unmatched junction bases: 1. Per germline, CDR1 DFQATT and CDR2 SNEGSKA (reference sequence). The data derive from a study of Graves' ophthalmopathy and Graves' hyperthyroidism. Ophthalmopathy absent within 18 months of follow-up marked hyperthyroidism as stable. New diagnoses, under 2 months' duration, and ages 18 to 65 characterized the hyperthyroidism patients. Amplifying from RNA transcripts, the study obtained TCR beta CDR3 regions. The first-round RT-PCR employed HTBI primers together with the Qiagen OneStep RT-PCR kit. A multiplex PCR was then performed as the second round. TCRdb used MiXCR to reprocess the multiplex PCR reads, holding one entry per CDR3 protein. The sample has hundreds of thousands of distinct CDR3 sequences; 21% are singletons.

The chain is built from TRBV20-1 and TRBJ2-5, with 9 bases matching TRBD2. Sequencing was carried out using peripheral blood. This clonotype was obtained from a young woman with stable Graves' hyperthyroidism. This chain's CDR3 is CSARAGGETQYF. CDR3 nucleotide sequence: TGCAGTGCTAGGGCGGGGGGGGAGACCCAGTACTTC.